These T cell receptor beta chains were read from a single sample in a study of blood T cell repertoires in COVID-19. Profiled with immunoSEQ multiplex PCR; TCRdb holds only in-frame clones, not every one. The table has tens of thousands of clones, roughly 88% seen once; the top ten hold roughly 2%. Sequenced input: peripheral blood. Every receptor here comes from a man aged 30 to 39 with acute or convalescent COVID-19. Both conserved end residues are trimmed from each CDR3.

v_call cdr3_aa
TRBV7-9 ASRATGVSPEAF
TRBV27 ASSELADRSYEQY
TRBV2 ASSEEGVAGTGELF
TRBV5-1 ASSSRISGEQF
TRBV10-2 ASSAPGSGTEAF
TRBV2 ASSPETGTGNQPQH
TRBV6-5 ATNTGWTGNTIY
TRBV14 ASSQNFPGQASGNTIY
TRBV2 ASSDWGQGGRGNTIY
TRBV5-1 ASSLGERTGSTQY
TRBV7-8 ASSLTTGVGTEAF
TRBV7-2 ASRRPGQGAYEQY
TRBV5-4 ASSSRQGNYEQY
TRBV13 ASSPRALRQQF
TRBV5-6 ASSLSLVAGDQETQY
TRBV7-2 ASSASGTGDTQY
TRBV5-4 ASSLNRGAASPNYGYT
TRBV11-1 ASSFCGGVETQY
TRBV28 ASSPLTGFKQF
TRBV5-1 ASSLFGGRDSPLH
TRBV6-4 ASSDRGVGTGELF
TRBV5-5 ASTLGSGGTGELF
TRBV12-5 ASGLVDRKNEKLF
TRBV4-1 ASSQRTSGGELAKNIQY
TRBV7-8 ASSLVGGGVAGYGYT
TRBV27 ASSRGTGLAKNIQY
TRBV5-5 ASSRISGSEQF
TRBV7-8 ASSLGQGPYYGYT
TRBV6-6 ASSPPGTLNSYEQY
TRBV5-4 ASSPQRLRSSYNEQF
TRBV5-1 ASILGDMTGVIGNQPQH
TRBV30 AWSGGRENQPQH
TRBV7-3 ASSLDSGHSYEQY
TRBV27 ASSSWGGMNTEAF
TRBV30 AWSSGTGGYEQY
TRBV10-3 AISEPIQGREKLF
TRBV11-2 ASSLGRTGAVAQETQY
TRBV5-4 ASSLSGGQPQH
TRBV2 ASSFSDAETQY
TRBV6-1 ASSETIQAELENSPLH
TRBV11-2 ASSRRGFMTKNIQY
TRBV15 ATRGTEGGQETQY
TRBV5-6 ASSLTGHETQY
TRBV16 ASSQWNSGSNYGYT